This TCR beta chain was documented in a study of T cell changes during pregnancy in multiple sclerosis. Measured with immunoSEQ multiplex PCR; TCRdb has only the in-frame clones, and not every one. The top ten hold approximately 2% of the sample, which has some 99,000 clones, under 95% seen once. Germline lookup yields CDR1 LNHDA and CDR2 SQIVND (reference sequence). The length of the CDR3 is 14 residues. J gave up 7 bases and V 4 bases, and 5 bases lay outside the gene matches. Material: peripheral blood, obtained after pregnancy. The source of this sequence is a female donor in good health, enrolled as a control in a pregnancy study. The chain couples TRBV19 to TRBJ2-1; TRBD2 aligns across 9 bases. This CDR3 is CASSSSGSGNEQFF. The DNA of the CDR3 is TGTGCCAGTAGTAGTAGCGGGAGTGGGAATGAGCAGTTCTTC.